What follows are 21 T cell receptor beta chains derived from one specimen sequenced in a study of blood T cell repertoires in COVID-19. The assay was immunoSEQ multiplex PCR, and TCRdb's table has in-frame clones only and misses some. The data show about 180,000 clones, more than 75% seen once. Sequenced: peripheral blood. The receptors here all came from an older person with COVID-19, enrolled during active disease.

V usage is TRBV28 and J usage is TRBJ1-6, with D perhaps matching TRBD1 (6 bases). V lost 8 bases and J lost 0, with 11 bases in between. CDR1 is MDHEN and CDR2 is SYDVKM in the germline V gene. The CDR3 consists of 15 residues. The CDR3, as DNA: TGTGCCAGCGAGGGGGATAGCTCCTATAATTCACCCCTCCACTTT. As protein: CASEGDSSYNSPLHF.

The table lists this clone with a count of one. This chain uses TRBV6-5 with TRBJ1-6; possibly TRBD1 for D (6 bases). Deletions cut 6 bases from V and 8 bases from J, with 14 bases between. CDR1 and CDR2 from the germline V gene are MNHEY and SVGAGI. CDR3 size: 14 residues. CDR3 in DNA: TGTGCCAGCAGACGCAGGGGATCGGATTCACCCCTCCACTTT. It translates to CASRRRGSDSPLHF.

CDR3 nucleotides: TGTGCCAGCAGCTTAGCGTACGACTACCCCCTCCACTTT. Its protein is CASSLAYDYPLHF. This chain connects TRBV7-2 to TRBJ1-6; D is uncertain. The germline gives CDR1 SGHTA, CDR2 FQGNSA. Trimming pared 0 bases from V and 13 bases from J, leaving 10 bases between. This CDR3 comprises 13 residues.

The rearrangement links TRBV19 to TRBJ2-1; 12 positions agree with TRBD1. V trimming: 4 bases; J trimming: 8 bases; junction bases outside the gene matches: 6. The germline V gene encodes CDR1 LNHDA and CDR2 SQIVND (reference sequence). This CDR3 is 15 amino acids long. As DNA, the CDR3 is TGTGCCAGTAGTAAGACGGGACAGGGGGCGCATGAGCAGTTCTTC. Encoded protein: CASSKTGQGAHEQFF. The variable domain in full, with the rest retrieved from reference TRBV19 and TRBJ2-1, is DGGITQSPKYLFRKEGQNVTLSCEQNLNHDAMYWYRQDPGQGLRLIYYSQIVNDFQKGDIAEGYSVSREKKESFPLTVTSAQKNPTAFYLCASSKTGQGAHEQFFGPGTRLTVL.

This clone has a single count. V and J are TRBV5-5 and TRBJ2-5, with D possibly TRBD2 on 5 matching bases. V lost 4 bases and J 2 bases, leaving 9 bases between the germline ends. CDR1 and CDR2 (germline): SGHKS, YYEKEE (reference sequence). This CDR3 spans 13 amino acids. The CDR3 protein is CASSPGDQETQYF. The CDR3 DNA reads TGTGCCAGCAGCCCCGGGGATCAAGAGACCCAGTACTTC.

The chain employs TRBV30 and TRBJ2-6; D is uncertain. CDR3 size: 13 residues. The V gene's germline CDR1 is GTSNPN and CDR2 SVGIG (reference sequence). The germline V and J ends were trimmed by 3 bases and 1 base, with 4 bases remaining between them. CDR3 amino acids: CAWSTSGANVLTF. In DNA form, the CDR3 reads TGTGCCTGGAGCACTTCTGGGGCCAACGTCCTGACTTTC.

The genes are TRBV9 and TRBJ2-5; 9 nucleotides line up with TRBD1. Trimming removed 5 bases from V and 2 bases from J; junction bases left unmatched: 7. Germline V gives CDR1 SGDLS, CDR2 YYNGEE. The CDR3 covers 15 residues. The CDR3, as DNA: TGTGCCAGCAGTGGGGTCGGGACAGGGCAAGAGACCCAGTACTTC. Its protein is CASSGVGTGQETQYF.

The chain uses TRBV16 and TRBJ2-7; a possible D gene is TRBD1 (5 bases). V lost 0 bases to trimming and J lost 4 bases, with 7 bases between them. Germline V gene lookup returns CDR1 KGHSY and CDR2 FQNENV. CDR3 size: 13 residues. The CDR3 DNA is TGTGCCAGCAGCCAATCGCGACAGTACGAGCAGTACTTC. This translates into CASSQSRQYEQYF.

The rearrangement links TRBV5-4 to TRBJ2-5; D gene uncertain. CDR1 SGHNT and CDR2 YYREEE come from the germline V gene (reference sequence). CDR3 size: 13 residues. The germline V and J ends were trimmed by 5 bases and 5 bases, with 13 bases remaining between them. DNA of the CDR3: TGTGCCAGCAGGCCGTCCCTCGGGGAGACCCAGTACTTC. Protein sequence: CASRPSLGETQYF.

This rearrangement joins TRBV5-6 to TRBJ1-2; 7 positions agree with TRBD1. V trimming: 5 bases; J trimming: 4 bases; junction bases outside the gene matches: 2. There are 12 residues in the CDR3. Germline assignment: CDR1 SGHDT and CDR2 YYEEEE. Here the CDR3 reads CASRQGSYGYTF. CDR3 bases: TGTGCCAGCAGACAGGGGTCCTATGGCTACACCTTC.

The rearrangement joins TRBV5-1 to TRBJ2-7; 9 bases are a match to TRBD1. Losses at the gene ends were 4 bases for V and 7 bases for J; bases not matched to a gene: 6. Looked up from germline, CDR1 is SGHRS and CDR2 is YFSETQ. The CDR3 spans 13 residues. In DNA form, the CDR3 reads TGCGCCAGCAGCGCCGGGACAGGGTGGGAGCAGTACTTC. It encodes CASSAGTGWEQYF.

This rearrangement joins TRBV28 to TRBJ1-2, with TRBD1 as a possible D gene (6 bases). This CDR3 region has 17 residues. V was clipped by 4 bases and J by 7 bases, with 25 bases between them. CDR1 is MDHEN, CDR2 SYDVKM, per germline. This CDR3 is CASSYGNHREIQRGYTF. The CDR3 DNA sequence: TGTGCCAGCAGTTACGGGAACCACAGGGAGATTCAGCGTGGCTACACCTTC.

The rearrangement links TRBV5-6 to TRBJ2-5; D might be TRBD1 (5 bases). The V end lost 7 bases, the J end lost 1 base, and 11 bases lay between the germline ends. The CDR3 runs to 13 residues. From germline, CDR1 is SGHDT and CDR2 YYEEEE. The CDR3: CASATVIQETQYF. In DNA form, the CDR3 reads TGTGCCAGCGCGACAGTCATCCAAGAGACCCAGTACTTC.

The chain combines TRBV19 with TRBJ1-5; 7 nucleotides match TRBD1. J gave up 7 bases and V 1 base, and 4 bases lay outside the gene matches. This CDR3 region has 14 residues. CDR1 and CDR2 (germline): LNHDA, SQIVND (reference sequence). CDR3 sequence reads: CASSIGRDRQPQHF. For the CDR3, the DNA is TGTGCCAGTAGTATAGGAAGGGACAGACAGCCCCAGCATTTT.

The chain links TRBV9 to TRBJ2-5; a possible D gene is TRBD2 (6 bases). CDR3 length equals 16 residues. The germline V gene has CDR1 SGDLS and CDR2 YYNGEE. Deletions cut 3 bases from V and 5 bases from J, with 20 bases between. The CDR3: CASSALPVGSGETQYF. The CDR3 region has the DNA TGTGCCAGCAGCGCACTGCCGGTCGGGAGTGGGGAGACCCAGTACTTC.

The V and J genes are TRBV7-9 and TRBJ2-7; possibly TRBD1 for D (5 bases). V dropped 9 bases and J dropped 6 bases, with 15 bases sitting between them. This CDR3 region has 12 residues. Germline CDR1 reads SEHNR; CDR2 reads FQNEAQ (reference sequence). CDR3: CASRTRRGEQYF. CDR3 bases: TGTGCCAGTCGGACAAGAAGAGGCGAGCAGTACTTC. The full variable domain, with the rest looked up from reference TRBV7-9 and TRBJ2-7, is DTGVSQNPRHKITKRGQNVTFRCDPISEHNRLYWYRQTLGQGPEFLTYFQNEAQLEKSRLLSDRFSAERPKGSFSTLEIQRTEQGDSAMYLCASRTRRGEQYFGPGTRLTVT.

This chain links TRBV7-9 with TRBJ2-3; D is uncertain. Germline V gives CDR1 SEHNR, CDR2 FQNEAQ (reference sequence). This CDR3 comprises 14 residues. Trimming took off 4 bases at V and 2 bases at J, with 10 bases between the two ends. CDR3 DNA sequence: TGTGCCAGCAGCTATACTACACACACAGATACGCAGTATTTT. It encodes CASSYTTHTDTQYF.

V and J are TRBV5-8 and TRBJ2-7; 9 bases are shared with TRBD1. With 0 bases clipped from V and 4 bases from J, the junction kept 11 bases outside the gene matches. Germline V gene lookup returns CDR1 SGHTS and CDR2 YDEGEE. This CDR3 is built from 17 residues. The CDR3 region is CASSLALNWGQGYEQYF. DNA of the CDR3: TGTGCCAGCAGCTTGGCCCTCAATTGGGGACAGGGTTACGAGCAGTACTTC.

The CDR3, as DNA: TGTGCCAGCGCCAAAGGCAGGAATGAAAAACTGTTTTTT. It codes for CASAKGRNEKLFF. The chain couples TRBV28 to TRBJ1-4, with D unclear. Germline CDR1 is MDHEN and CDR2 is SYDVKM. Trimming cost V 8 bases and J 5 bases, with 12 bases left between them. The CDR3 spans 13 residues.

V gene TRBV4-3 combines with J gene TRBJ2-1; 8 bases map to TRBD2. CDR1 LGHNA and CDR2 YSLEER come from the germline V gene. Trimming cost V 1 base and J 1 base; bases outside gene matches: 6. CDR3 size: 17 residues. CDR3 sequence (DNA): TGCGCCAGCAGCCAAGTTCTCAGCGGGAGTTCCTACAATGAGCAGTTCTTC. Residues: CASSQVLSGSSYNEQFF.

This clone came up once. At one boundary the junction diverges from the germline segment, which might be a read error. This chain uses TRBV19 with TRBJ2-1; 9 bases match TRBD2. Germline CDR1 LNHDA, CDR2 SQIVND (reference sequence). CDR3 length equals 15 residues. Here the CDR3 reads CASSLDRLAGFEQFF. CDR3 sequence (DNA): TGTGCCAGTAGTCTAGATCGGCTAGCGGGATTTGAGCAGTTCTTC.